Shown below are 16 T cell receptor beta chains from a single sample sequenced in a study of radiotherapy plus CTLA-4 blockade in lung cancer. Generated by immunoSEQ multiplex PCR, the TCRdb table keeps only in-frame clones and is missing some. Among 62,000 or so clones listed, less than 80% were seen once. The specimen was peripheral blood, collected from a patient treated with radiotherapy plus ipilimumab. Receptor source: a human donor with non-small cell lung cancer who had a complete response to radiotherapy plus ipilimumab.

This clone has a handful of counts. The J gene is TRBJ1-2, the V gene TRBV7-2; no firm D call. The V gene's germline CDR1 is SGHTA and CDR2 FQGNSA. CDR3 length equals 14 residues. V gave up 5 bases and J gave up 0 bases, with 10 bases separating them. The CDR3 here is CASSPLTANYGYTF. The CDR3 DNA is TGTGCCAGCAGCCCCCTTACAGCTAACTATGGCTACACCTTC.

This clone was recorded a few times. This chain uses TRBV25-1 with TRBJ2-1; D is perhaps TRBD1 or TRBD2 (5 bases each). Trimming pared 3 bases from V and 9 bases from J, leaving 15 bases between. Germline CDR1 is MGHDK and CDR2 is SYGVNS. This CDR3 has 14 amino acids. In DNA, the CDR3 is TGTGCCAGCAGTGAGGGGCTCCGAGGGCTTGAGCAGTTCTTC. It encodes CASSEGLRGLEQFF.

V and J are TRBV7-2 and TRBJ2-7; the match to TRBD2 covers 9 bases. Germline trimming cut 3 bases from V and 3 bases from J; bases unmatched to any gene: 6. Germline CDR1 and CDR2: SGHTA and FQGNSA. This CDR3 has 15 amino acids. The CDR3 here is CASSLGGGAGYEQYF. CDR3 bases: TGTGCCAGCAGCTTGGGCGGGGGGGCCGGCTACGAGCAGTACTTC.

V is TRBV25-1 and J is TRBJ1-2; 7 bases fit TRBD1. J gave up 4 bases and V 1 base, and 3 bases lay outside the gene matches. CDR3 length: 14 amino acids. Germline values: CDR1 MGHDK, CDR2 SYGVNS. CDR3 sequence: CASSESGTAYGYTF. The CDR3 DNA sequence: TGTGCCAGCAGTGAATCAGGGACAGCCTATGGCTACACCTTC.

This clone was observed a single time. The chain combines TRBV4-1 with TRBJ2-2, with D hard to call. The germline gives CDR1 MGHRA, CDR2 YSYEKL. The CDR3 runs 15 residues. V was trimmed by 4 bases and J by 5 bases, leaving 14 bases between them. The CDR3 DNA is TGCGCCAGCAGCCCGATAGAGCGATGGACCGGGGAGCTGTTTTTT. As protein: CASSPIERWTGELFF.

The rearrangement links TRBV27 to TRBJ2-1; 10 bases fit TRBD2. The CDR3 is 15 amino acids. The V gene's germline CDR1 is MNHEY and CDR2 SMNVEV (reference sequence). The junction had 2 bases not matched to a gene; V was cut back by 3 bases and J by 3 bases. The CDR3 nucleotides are TGTGCCAGCAGTTTTAGCGGGGGGTTCTACAATGAGCAGTTCTTC. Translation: CASSFSGGFYNEQFF.

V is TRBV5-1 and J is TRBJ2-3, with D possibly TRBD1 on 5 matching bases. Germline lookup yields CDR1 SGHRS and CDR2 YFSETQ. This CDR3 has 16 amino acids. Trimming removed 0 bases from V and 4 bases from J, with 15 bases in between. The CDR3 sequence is CASSLAVLRVADTQYF. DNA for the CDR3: TGCGCCAGCAGCTTGGCCGTACTCAGGGTTGCAGATACGCAGTATTTT.

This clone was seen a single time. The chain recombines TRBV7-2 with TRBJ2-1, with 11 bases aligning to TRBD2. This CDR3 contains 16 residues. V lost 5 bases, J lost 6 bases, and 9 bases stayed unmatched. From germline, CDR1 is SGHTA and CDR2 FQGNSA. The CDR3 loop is CASSLMTSGIGNEQFF. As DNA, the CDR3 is TGTGCCAGCAGCCTTATGACTAGCGGGATCGGCAATGAGCAGTTCTTC.

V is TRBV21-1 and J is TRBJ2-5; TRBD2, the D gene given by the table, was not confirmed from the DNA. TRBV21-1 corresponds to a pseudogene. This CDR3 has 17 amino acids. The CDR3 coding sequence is TGTGCCAGCAGCAAAAAAATTTCGGGTGAGGCCCAAGAGACCCAGTACTTC. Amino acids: CASSKKISGEAQETQYF.

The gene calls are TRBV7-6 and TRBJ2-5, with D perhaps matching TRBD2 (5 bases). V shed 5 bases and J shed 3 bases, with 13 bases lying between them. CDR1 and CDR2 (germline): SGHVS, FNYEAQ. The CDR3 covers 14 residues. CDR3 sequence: CASSPVVEEETQYF. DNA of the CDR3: TGTGCCAGCAGCCCCGTCGTGGAGGAAGAGACCCAGTACTTC. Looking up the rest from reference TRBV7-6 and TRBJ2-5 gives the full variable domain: GAGVSQSPRYKVTKRGQDVALRCDPISGHVSLYWYRQALGQGPEFLTYFNYEAQQDKSGLPNDRFSAERPEGSISTLTIQRTEQRDSAMYRCASSPVVEEETQYFGPGTRLLVL.

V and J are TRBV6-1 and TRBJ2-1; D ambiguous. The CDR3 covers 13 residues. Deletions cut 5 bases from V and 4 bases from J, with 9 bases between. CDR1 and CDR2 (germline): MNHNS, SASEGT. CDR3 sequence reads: CASSPPLYNEQFF. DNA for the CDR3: TGTGCCAGCAGTCCCCCACTTTACAATGAGCAGTTCTTC.

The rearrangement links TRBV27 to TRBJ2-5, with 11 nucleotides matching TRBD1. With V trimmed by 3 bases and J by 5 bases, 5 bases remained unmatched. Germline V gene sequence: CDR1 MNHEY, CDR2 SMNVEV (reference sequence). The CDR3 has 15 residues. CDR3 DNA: TGTGCCAGCAGTTTGGACAGGGGGCGAGGGGAGACCCAGTACTTC. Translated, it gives CASSLDRGRGETQYF.

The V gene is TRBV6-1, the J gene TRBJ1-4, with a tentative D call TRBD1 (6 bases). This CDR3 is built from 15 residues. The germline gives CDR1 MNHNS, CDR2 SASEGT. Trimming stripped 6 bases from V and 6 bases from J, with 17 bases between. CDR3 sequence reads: CASSGNRVGDEKLFF. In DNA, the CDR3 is TGTGCCAGCAGCGGAAACAGGGTGGGGGATGAAAAACTGTTTTTT.

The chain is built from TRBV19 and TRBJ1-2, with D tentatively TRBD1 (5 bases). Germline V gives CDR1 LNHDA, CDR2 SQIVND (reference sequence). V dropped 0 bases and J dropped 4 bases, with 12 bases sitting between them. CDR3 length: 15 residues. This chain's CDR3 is CASSIDSREGYGYTF. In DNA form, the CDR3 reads TGTGCCAGTAGTATAGATTCCAGGGAAGGCTATGGCTACACCTTC.

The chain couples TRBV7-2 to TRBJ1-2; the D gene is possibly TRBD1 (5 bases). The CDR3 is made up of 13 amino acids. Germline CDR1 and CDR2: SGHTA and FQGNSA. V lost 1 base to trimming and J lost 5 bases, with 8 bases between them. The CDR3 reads CASSLEGQYGYTF. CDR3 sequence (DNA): TGTGCCAGCAGCTTAGAGGGGCAGTATGGCTACACCTTC.

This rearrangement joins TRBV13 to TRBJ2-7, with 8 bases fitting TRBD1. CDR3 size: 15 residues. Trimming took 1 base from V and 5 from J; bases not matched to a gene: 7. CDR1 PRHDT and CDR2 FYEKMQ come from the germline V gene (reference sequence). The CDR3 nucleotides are TGTGCCAGCAGCTTAGTCGGCAGGGGGCGGCACGAGCAGTACTTC. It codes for CASSLVGRGRHEQYF. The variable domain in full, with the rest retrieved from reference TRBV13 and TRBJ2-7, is AAGVIQSPRHLIKEKRETATLKCYPIPRHDTVYWYQQGPGQDPQFLISFYEKMQSDKGSIPDRFSAQQFSDYHSELNMSSLELGDSALYFCASSLVGRGRHEQYFGPGTRLTVT.